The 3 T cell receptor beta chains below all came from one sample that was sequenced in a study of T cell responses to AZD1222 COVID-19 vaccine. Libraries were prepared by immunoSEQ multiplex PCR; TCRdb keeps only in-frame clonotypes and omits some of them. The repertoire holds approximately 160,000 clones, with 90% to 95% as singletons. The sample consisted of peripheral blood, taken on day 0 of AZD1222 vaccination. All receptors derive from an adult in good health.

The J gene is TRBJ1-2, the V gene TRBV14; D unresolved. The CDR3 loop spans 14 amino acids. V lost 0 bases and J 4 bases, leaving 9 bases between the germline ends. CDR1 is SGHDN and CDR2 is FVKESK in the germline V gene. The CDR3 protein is CASSQEGGIYGYTF. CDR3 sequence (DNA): TGTGCCAGCAGCCAAGAAGGAGGGATCTATGGCTACACCTTC.

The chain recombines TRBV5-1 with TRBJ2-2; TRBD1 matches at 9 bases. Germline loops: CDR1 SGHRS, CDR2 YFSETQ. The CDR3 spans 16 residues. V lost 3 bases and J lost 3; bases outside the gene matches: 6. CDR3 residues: CASSYYRGQHTGELFF. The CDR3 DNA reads TGCGCCAGCAGCTACTACAGGGGGCAGCACACCGGGGAGCTGTTTTTT.

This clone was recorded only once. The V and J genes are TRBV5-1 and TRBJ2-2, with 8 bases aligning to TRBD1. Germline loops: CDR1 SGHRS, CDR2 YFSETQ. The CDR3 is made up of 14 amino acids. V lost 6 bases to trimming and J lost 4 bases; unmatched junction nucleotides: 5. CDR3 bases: TGCGCCAGCACCGGACAGGGAATCACCGGGGAGCTGTTTTTT. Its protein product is CASTGQGITGELFF. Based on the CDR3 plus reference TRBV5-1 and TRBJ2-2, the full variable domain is KAGVTQTPRYLIKTRGQQVTLSCSPISGHRSVSWYQQTPGQGLQFLFEYFSETQRNKGNFPGRFSGRQFSNSRSEMNVSTLELGDSALYLCASTGQGITGELFFGEGSRLTVL.